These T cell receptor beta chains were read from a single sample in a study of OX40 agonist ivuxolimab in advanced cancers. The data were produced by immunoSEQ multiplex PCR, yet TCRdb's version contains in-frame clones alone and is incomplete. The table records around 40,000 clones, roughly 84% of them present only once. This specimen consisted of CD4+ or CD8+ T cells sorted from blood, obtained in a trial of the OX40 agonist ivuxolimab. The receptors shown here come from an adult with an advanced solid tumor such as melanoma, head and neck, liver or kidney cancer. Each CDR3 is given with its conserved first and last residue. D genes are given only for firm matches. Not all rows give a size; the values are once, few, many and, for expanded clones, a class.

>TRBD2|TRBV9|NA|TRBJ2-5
CASSQAGGLETQYF
TGTGCCAGCAGCCAAGCGGGAGGGTTGGAGACCCAGTACTTC
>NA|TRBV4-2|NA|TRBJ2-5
CASSQEFRGETQYF
TGTGCCAGCAGCCAAGAGTTTCGGGGAGAGACCCAGTACTTC
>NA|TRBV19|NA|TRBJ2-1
CASSPTSGDRYYNEQFF
TGTGCCAGTAGTCCGACCTCGGGGGATCGTTACTACAATGAGCAGTTCTTC
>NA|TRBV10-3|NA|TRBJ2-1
CAINGASSYNEQFF
TGTGCCATCAACGGGGCGAGCTCCTACAATGAGCAGTTCTTC
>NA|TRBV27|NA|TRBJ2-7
CASSPLGVEQYF
TGTGCCAGCAGTCCCCTAGGTGTCGAGCAGTACTTC
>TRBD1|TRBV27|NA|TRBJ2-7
CASSPGTAYEQYF
TGTGCCAGCAGCCCCGGGACAGCGTACGAGCAGTACTTC
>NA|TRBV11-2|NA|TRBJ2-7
CASSLGAVPGSYEQYF
TGTGCCAGCAGCTTAGGGGCAGTACCGGGCTCCTACGAGCAGTACTTC
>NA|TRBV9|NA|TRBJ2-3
CASSVWAGAGTDTQYF
TGTGCCAGCAGCGTATGGGCGGGGGCAGGCACAGATACGCAGTATTTT
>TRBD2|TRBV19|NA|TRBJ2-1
CASSMTSGGANEQFF
TGTGCCAGTAGTATGACTAGCGGGGGGGCTAATGAGCAGTTCTTC
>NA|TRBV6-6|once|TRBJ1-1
CASTDSGLEAFF
TGTGCCAGCACGGACAGCGGGTTGGAAGCTTTCTTT
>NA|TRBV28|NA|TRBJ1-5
CASSSEINQPQHF
TGTGCCAGCAGTTCCGAAATCAATCAGCCCCAGCATTTT
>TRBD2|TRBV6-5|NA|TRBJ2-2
CASSYSGDTGELFF
TGTGCCAGCAGTTACAGCGGGGACACCGGGGAGCTGTTTTTT
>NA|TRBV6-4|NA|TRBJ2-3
CASSQAYEGGTDTQYF
TGTGCCAGCAGTCAAGCCTATGAGGGGGGGACAGATACGCAGTATTTT
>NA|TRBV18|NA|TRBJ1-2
CASSPPVGRPGYTF
TGTGCCAGCTCACCCCCGGTAGGGCGTCCTGGCTACACCTTC
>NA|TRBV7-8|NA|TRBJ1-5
CASSSGYGGNSNQPQHF
TGTGCCAGCAGCTCGGGGTACGGGGGAAATAGCAATCAGCCCCAGCATTTT
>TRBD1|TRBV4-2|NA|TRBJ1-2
CASSQDVWDSYGYTF
TGTGCCAGCAGCCAAGATGTGTGGGACAGCTATGGCTACACCTTC
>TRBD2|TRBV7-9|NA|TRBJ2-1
CASTPSGSSYNEQFF
TGTGCCAGCACCCCCAGCGGGAGCTCCTACAATGAGCAGTTCTTC